Presented here are 10 T cell receptor beta chains from one specimen sequenced in a study of technical replicates of blood from a handful of donors. Data came from immunoSEQ multiplex PCR; TCRdb stores just in-frame clones and leaves some out. The data contain around 79,000 clones, approximately 92% of them singletons. Sequenced input: T cells isolated from PBMCs. The origin of the receptors is a human donor in good health. Some clones in this sample may be carry-over from other donors' samples.

The chain is built from TRBV29-1 and TRBJ2-1, with D tentatively TRBD2 (6 bases). The CDR3 totals 12 residues. Germline V CDR1 and CDR2: SQVTM, ANQGSEA. The ends were cut back, 6 bases at V and 6 bases at J, with 12 bases in the middle. The CDR3 sequence is CSVRAGSNEQFF. The CDR3 coding sequence is TGCAGCGTCCGAGCGGGTTCCAATGAGCAGTTCTTC.

V and J are TRBV6-1 and TRBJ1-1; D may be TRBD1 (6 bases). The V end lost 8 bases, the J end lost 6 bases, and 19 bases lay between the germline ends. The CDR3 loop spans 14 amino acids. CDR1 and CDR2 (germline): MNHNS, SASEGT. The CDR3 DNA sequence: TGTGCCAGCGACGTCTATACAGGGAATTCTGAAGCTTTCTTT. It yields the protein CASDVYTGNSEAFF.

This clone was observed once. The chain is built from TRBV27 and TRBJ1-1; D not certain. This CDR3 has 13 residues. Germline CDR1 and CDR2: MNHEY and SMNVEV (reference sequence). V lost 6 bases to trimming and J lost 1 base, with 9 bases between them. The CDR3 sequence: CASSHNRNTEAFF. CDR3 DNA: TGTGCCAGCAGCCACAACCGGAACACTGAAGCTTTCTTT.

The J gene is TRBJ2-6, the V gene TRBV2, with TRBD1 matching 9 bases. The germline V gene encodes CDR1 SNHLY and CDR2 FYNNEI. V shed 8 bases and J 0 bases; nucleotides not matched to a gene: 11. This CDR3 comprises 18 residues. CDR3 amino acids: CASLSWGTGRSGANVLTF. DNA of the CDR3: TGTGCCAGCTTAAGTTGGGGGACAGGGCGCTCTGGGGCCAACGTCCTGACTTTC. Variable domain in full (rest from reference TRBV2 and TRBJ2-6): EPEVTQTPSHQVTQMGQEVILRCVPISNHLYFYWYRQILGQKVEFLVSFYNNEISEKSEIFDDQFSVERPDGSNFTLKIRSTKLEDSAMYFCASLSWGTGRSGANVLTFGAGSRLTVL.

As concerns this clone: Different DNA sequences within this sample yield the same CDR3. The J gene is TRBJ1-2, the V gene TRBV4-3; 7 nucleotides align to TRBD1. Trimming removed 3 bases from V and 4 bases from J; junction bases left unmatched: 14. Germline-derived CDR1 and CDR2 are LGHNA and YSLEER. This CDR3 region has 17 residues. The CDR3 sequence: CASSQTGTADTFYGYTF. CDR3 DNA: TGCGCCAGCAGCCAGACCGGGACAGCCGACACTTTCTATGGCTACACCTTC.

This sequence joins TRBV4-3 and TRBJ2-2; D is uncertain. This CDR3 has 13 residues. Trimming took off 0 bases at V and 5 bases at J, with 4 bases between the two ends. Germline CDR1 and CDR2: LGHNA and YSLEER. This CDR3 is CASSQDSTGELFF. The CDR3 region has the DNA TGCGCCAGCAGCCAAGACTCGACCGGGGAGCTGTTTTTT.

This chain uses TRBV7-2 with TRBJ2-7; 9 bases align to TRBD1. This CDR3 region has 15 residues. The germline V gene encodes CDR1 SGHTA and CDR2 FQGNSA. Trimming cost V 3 bases and J 5 bases; bases outside gene matches: 8. The CDR3 spells CASSLIQGAQHEQYF. CDR3 sequence (DNA): TGTGCCAGCAGCTTGATACAGGGGGCCCAGCACGAGCAGTACTTC.

The genes are TRBV18 and TRBJ2-7, with a tentative D call TRBD2 (5 bases). CDR1 is KGHSH, CDR2 LQKENI, per germline. Trimming left V 1 base short and J 7 bases short, with 11 bases between. CDR3 size: 13 residues. The CDR3 spells CASSPLIGEEQYF. The CDR3, as DNA: TGTGCCAGCTCACCACTTATCGGGGAAGAGCAGTACTTC.

V and J are TRBV19 and TRBJ2-3, with 8 bases aligning to TRBD2. J lost 4 bases, V lost 3 bases, and 9 bases had no gene match. The CDR3 is 16 amino acids. The germline V gene encodes CDR1 LNHDA and CDR2 SQIVND (reference sequence). CDR3 sequence reads: CASSIWAGGIADTQYF. The CDR3 DNA follows: TGTGCCAGTAGTATTTGGGCGGGGGGTATCGCAGATACGCAGTATTTT. The variable domain in full, with the rest retrieved from reference TRBV19 and TRBJ2-3, is DGGITQSPKYLFRKEGQNVTLSCEQNLNHDAMYWYRQDPGQGLRLIYYSQIVNDFQKGDIAEGYSVSREKKESFPLTVTSAQKNPTAFYLCASSIWAGGIADTQYFGPGTRLTVL.

The count of this clone is one. The chain combines TRBV6-5 with TRBJ2-1; 8 bases line up with TRBD2. CDR3 length: 14 amino acids. The V gene end was trimmed by 0 bases and the J gene end by 13 bases; junction bases not matched to a gene: 8. Per germline, CDR1 MNHEY and CDR2 SVGAGI. CDR3 sequence reads: CASSYSILAESQFF. The CDR3 coding sequence is TGTGCCAGCAGTTACTCGATACTAGCGGAGTCACAGTTCTTC.